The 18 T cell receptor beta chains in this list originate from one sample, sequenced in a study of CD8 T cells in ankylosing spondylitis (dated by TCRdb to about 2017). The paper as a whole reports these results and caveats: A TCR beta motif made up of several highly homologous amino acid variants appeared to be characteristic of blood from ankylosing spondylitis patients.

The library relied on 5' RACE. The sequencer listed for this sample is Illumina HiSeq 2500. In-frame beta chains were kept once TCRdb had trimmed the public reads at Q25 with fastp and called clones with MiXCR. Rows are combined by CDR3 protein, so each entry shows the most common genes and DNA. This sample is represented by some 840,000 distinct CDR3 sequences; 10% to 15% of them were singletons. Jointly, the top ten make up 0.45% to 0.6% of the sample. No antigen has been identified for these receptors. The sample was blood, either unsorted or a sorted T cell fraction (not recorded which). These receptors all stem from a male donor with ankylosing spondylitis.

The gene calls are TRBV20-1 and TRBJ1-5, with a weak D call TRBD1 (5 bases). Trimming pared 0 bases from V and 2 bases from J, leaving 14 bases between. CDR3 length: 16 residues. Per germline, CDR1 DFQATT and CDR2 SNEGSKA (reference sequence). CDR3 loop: CSARDVYRPGNQPQHF. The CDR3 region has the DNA TGCAGTGCTAGAGATGTCTACAGGCCGGGCAATCAGCCCCAGCATTTT.

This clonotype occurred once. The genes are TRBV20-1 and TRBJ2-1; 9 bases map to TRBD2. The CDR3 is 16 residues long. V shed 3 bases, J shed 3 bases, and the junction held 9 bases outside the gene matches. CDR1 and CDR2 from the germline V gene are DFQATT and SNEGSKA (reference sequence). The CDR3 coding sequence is TGCAGTGCTAGCTCGCGGGGGGGCCAATTCTACAATGAGCAGTTCTTC. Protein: CSASSRGGQFYNEQFF.

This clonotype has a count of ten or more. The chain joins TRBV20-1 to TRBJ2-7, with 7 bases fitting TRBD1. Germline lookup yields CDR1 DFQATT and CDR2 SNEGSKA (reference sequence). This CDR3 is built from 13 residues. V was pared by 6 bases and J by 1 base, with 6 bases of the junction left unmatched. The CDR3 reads CSATGDFSYEQYF. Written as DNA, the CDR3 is TGCAGTGCAACAGGGGATTTTTCCTACGAGCAGTACTTC.

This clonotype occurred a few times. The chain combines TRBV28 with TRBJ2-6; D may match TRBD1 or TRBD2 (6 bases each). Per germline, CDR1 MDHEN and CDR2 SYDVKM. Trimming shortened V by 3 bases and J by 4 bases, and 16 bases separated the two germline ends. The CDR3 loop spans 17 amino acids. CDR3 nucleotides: TGTGCCAGCAGTTTCGGAGGGGGTCCCTTGGGGGCCAACGTCCTGACTTTC. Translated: CASSFGGGPLGANVLTF.

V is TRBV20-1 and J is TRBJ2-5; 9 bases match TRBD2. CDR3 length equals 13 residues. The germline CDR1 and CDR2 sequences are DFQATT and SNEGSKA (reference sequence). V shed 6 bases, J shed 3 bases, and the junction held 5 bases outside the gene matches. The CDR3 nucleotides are TGCAGTGCAACGCGCGGGGGGGAAGAGACCCAGTACTTC. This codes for CSATRGGEETQYF.

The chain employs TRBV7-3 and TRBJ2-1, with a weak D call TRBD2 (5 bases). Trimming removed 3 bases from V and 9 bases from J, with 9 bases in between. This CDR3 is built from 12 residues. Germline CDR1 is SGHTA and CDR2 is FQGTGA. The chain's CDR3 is CASSFWESEQFF. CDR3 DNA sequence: TGTGCCAGCAGCTTCTGGGAGAGTGAGCAGTTCTTC.

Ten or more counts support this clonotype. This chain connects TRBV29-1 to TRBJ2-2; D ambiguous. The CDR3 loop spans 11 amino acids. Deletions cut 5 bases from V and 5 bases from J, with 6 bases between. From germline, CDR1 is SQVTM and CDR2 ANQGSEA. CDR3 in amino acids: CSVLGTGELFF. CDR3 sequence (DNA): TGCAGCGTTCTAGGTACCGGGGAGCTGTTTTTT.

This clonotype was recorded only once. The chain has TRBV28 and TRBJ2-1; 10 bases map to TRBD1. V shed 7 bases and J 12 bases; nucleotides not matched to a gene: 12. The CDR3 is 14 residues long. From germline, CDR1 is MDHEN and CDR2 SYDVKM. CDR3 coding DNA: TGTGCCAGCACGACAGGGGGCCAACCACGTGGGCAGTTCTTC. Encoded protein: CASTTGGQPRGQFF.

CDR3 in DNA: TGTGCCAGCAGCTTCCGTAGCGGACCCTACGAGCAGTACTTC. Its translation is CASSFRSGPYEQYF. The chain couples TRBV7-9 to TRBJ2-7, with a weak D call TRBD2 (6 bases). V was clipped by 3 bases and J by 2 bases, with 11 bases between them. Germline CDR1 SEHNR, CDR2 FQNEAQ (reference sequence). The length of the CDR3 is 14 residues.

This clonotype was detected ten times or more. CDR3 sequence (DNA): TGTGCCAGCAGCCAGCCGGACCCTAGGGGGGCAAGGTTCTTC. Translation: CASSQPDPRGARFF. This rearrangement joins TRBV4-2 to TRBJ2-1; D possibly matches TRBD1 or TRBD2 (6 bases each). This CDR3 spans 14 amino acids. Germline V gene lookup returns CDR1 LGHNA and CDR2 YNFKEQ. V was shortened by 3 bases and J by 15 bases, with 21 bases between the two germline ends.

In DNA, the CDR3 is TGTGCCATCAGTGTGGACAAAAGACCCTACGAGCAGTACTTC. It is translated as CAISVDKRPYEQYF. The chain combines TRBV10-3 with TRBJ2-7; D perhaps matches TRBD1 (5 bases). V gave up 4 bases and J gave up 2 bases, with 12 bases separating them. Germline-derived CDR1 and CDR2 are ENHRY and SYGVKD. The CDR3 is 14 amino acids.

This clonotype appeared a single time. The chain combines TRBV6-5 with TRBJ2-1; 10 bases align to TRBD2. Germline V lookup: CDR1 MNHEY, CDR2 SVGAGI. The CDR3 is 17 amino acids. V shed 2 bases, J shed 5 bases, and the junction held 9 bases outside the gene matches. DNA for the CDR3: TGTGCCAGCAGTTACCCGATCGGAGCGGGAGGGAACAATGAGCAGTTCTTC. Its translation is CASSYPIGAGGNNEQFF.

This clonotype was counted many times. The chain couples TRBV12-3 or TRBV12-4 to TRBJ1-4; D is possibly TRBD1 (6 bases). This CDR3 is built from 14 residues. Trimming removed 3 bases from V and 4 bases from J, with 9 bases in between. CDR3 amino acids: CASSFRGLNEKLFF. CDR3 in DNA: TGTGCCAGCAGTTTCCGGGGGCTTAATGAAAAACTGTTTTTT.

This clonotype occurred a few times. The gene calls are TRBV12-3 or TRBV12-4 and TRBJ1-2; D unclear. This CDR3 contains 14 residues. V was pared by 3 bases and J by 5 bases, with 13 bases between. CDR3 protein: CASSLVGLLYGYTF. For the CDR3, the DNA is TGTGCCAGCAGTTTGGTAGGATTACTTTATGGCTACACCTTC.

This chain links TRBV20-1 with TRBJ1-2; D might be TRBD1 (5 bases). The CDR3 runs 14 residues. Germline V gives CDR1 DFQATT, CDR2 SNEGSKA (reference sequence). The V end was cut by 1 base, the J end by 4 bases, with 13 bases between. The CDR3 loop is CSARVPGPSYGYTF. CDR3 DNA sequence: TGCAGTGCTAGAGTTCCGGGACCCTCCTATGGCTACACCTTC.

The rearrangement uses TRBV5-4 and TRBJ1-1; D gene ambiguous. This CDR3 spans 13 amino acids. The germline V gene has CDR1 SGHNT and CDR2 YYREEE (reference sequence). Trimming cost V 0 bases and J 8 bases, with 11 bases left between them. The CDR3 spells CASSLDGLNEAFF. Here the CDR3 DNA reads TGTGCCAGCAGCTTGGACGGATTAAACGAAGCTTTCTTT.

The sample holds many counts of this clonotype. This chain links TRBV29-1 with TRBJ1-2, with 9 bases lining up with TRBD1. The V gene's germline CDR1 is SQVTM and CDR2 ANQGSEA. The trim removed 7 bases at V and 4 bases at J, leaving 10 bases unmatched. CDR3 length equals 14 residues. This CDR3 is CSASGTGTGYGYTF. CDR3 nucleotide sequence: TGCAGCGCCTCCGGGACAGGGACGGGCTATGGCTACACCTTC.

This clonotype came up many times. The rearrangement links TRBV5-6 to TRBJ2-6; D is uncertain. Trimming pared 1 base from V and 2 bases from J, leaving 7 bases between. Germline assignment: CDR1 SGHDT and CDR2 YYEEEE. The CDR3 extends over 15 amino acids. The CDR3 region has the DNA TGTGCCAGCAGCTTGAGGTGGGCTGGGGCCAACGTCCTGACTTTC. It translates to CASSLRWAGANVLTF.